This T cell receptor beta chain was profiled in a study of blood T cell repertoires in COVID-19. A remark on this clone: The sample holds other DNA sequences that translate to the same CDR3.

Trimming pared 3 bases from V and 4 bases from J, leaving 4 bases between. In germline, CDR1 is LNHDA, CDR2 SQIVND (reference sequence). The CDR3 is made up of 11 amino acids. Study processing details: Estimates of nucleated cell counts were drawn from the amplification of reference gene primers. Assay: immunoSEQ multiplex PCR; the TCRdb copy retains only in-frame clones and omits some. The V and J calls and clone size come from that table; D and trimming were worked out from the DNA. The sample lists under 250,000 clones; around 84% were seen once. Sample: peripheral blood. The TCR sequence derives from a woman in her fifties or sixties who had recovered from COVID-19. The chain employs TRBV19 and TRBJ2-7; D not certain. CDR3 DNA: TGTGCCAGTAGTATCGGTTACGAGCAGTACTTC. Protein: CASSIGYEQYF.